This T cell receptor beta chain was retrieved from a study of blood T cell repertoires in COVID-19. As for the study in general: The origin of the acute and convalescent COVID-19 samples was the United States, Italy and Spain. T cells, B-cell-depleted T cells, or PBMCs provided the cDNA or gDNA that served as material.

Germline-derived CDR1 and CDR2 are SEHNR and FQNEAQ (reference sequence). There are 15 residues in the CDR3. The trim removed 4 bases at V and 2 bases at J, leaving 6 bases unmatched. In the authors' workflow: It was from reference gene primer amplification that nucleated cell counts were estimated. Libraries were prepared by immunoSEQ multiplex PCR; TCRdb keeps only in-frame clonotypes and omits some of them. The DNA was the basis for D and trimming; V, J and clone size are from that table. The repertoire includes approximately 98,000 clones, about 81% of them detected once, and around 18% sits in the top ten.

This clonotype originated in an elderly man with acute or convalescent COVID-19. The sample consisted of peripheral blood. The chain uses TRBV7-9 and TRBJ2-7; 9 nucleotides agree with TRBD1. Written as DNA, the CDR3 is TGTGCCAGCAGCTCAGGACAGGGGAGGACCTACGAGCAGTACTTC. It yields the protein CASSSGQGRTYEQYF.